Reported below is one T cell receptor beta chain. The junction shows a germline mismatch at one end, possibly a read error. Repertoires were generated with immunoSEQ multiplex PCR, while TCRdb's copy carries only in-frame clones and drops some. The profile shows around 1 million clones, 76% of them singletons. The length of the CDR3 is 13 residues. CDR1 SGHTA and CDR2 FQGNSA come from the germline V gene. The source of the sample is a study of shared clonotypes between healthy human individuals. The sample comprised memory CD4+ T cells sorted from blood. Subset reported: CD45RA-negative fraction. The receptor was derived from a man younger than 30 in good health. This rearrangement joins TRBV7-2 to TRBJ1-2, with D unresolved. CDR3 loop: CASSPARQLSAGF. Here the CDR3 DNA reads TGTGCCAGCAGCCCCGCCAGGCAACTAAGCGCGGGCTTC. Full variable domain (outside the CDR3, taken from reference TRBV7-2 and TRBJ1-2): GAGVSQSPSNKVTEKGKDVELRCDPISGHTALYWYRQSLGQGLEFLIYFQGNSAPDKSGLPSDRFSAERTGGSVSTLTIQRTQQEDSAVYLCASSPARQLSAGFGSGTRLTVV.